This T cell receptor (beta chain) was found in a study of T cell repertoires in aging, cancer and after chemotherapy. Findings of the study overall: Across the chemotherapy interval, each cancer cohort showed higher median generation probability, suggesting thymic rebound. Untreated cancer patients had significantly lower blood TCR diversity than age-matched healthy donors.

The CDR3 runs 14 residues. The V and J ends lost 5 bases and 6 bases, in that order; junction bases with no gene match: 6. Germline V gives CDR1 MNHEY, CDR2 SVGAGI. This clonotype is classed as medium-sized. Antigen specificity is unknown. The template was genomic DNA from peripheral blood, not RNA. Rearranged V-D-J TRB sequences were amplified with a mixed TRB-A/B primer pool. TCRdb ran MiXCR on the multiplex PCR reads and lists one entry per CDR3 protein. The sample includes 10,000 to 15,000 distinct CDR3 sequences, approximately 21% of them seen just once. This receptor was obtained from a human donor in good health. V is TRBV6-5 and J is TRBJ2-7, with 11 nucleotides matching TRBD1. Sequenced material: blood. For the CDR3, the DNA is TGTGCCAGCAGTCCCTGGACAGGGGGCAGCGAGCAGTACTTC. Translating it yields CASSPWTGGSEQYF.